The 23 T cell receptor beta chains listed next were all sequenced from one sample in a study of T cell changes during pregnancy in multiple sclerosis. Sequencing used immunoSEQ multiplex PCR; TCRdb keeps in-frame clones, though not all of them. This sample has around 59,000 clones, with around 93% found just once. The input for sequencing was CD8+ T cells from peripheral blood mononuclear cells, taken in the second trimester of pregnancy. Receptors originate from a female donor with multiple sclerosis, enrolled in a pregnancy study.

J is TRBJ2-7 and V is TRBV19, with 9 bases aligning to TRBD2. The CDR3 spans 15 residues. CDR1 and CDR2 (germline): LNHDA, SQIVND (reference sequence). V shed 9 bases, J shed 1 base, and the junction held 10 bases outside the gene matches. The CDR3 DNA is TGTGCCAGCCAAGCTATAGCGGGGGTTTCCTACGAGCAGTACTTC. It encodes CASQAIAGVSYEQYF.

The chain employs TRBV7-9 and TRBJ2-7, with D possibly matching TRBD1 (5 bases). The V gene's germline CDR1 is SEHNR and CDR2 FQNEAQ (reference sequence). The CDR3 spans 13 residues. The V end was cut by 5 bases, the J end by 2 bases, with 10 bases between. CDR3 bases: TGTGCCAGCAGCCTACAGGACCCCTACGAGCAGTACTTC. Translation gives CASSLQDPYEQYF.

This clone was observed once. The genes are TRBV28 and TRBJ1-3; TRBD1 matches at 7 bases. J was trimmed by 2 bases and V by 3 bases; bases with no gene match: 7. Per the germline V gene, CDR1 is MDHEN and CDR2 is SYDVKM. CDR3 length equals 16 residues. This CDR3 is CASSFLLTGAGNTIYF. The CDR3 bases are TGTGCCAGCAGTTTCCTTTTAACAGGGGCTGGAAACACCATATATTTT. The full variable domain, with the rest looked up from reference TRBV28 and TRBJ1-3, is DVKVTQSSRYLVKRTGEKVFLECVQDMDHENMFWYRQDPGLGLRLIYFSYDVKMKEKGDIPEGYSVSREKKERFSLILESASTNQTSMYLCASSFLLTGAGNTIYFGEGSWLTVV.

This clone was observed once. This chain joins TRBV2 and TRBJ1-2; TRBD1 matches 8 bases. With V trimmed by 6 bases and J by 9 bases, 3 bases remained unmatched. This CDR3 spans 11 amino acids. In germline, CDR1 is SNHLY, CDR2 FYNNEI. CDR3 residues: CASRDRESYTF. The CDR3 nucleotides read TGTGCCAGCAGGGACAGGGAAAGCTACACCTTC.

The V gene is TRBV9, the J gene TRBJ1-3; TRBD1 agrees at 10 bases. The CDR3 totals 15 residues. The germline gives CDR1 SGDLS, CDR2 YYNGEE. After removal of 3 bases from V and 3 bases from J, the junction contained 3 bases not matched to a gene. The CDR3 region has the DNA TGTGCCAGCAGCGCCGACAGGGGGCTTGGAAACACCATATATTTT. It encodes CASSADRGLGNTIYF.

The DNA of the CDR3 is TGTGCCAGCAGCCCCGCCGCGGGAGCCCTCGACGAGCAGTACTTC. It is translated as CASSPAAGALDEQYF. The J gene is TRBJ2-7, the V gene TRBV5-4; 7 bases align to TRBD2. The CDR3 length is 15 residues. Germline-derived CDR1 and CDR2 are SGHNT and YYREEE (reference sequence). V shed 4 bases, J shed 5 bases, and the junction held 12 bases outside the gene matches.

This clone was observed a single time. The chain links TRBV28 to TRBJ2-7, with 8 bases lining up with TRBD1. Germline V gene data show CDR1 as MDHEN and CDR2 as SYDVKM. The J segment lost 2 bases and the V segment lost 5 bases, leaving 8 bases of the junction unmatched. The CDR3 has 15 amino acids. CDR3 DNA: TGTGCCAGCAGTCAGGGGACAGGCGACCCCTACGAGCAGTACTTC. It yields the protein CASSQGTGDPYEQYF.

This clone was counted once. The rearrangement links TRBV5-4 to TRBJ2-7; 7 positions agree with TRBD2. The CDR3 runs 14 residues. Germline CDR1 SGHNT, CDR2 YYREEE (reference sequence). The ends lost 4 bases at V and 7 bases at J; junction bases unmatched: 11. CDR3 sequence (DNA): TGTGCCAGCAGCAGACGGGAGGACTATGAAGAGCAGTACTTC. It encodes CASSRREDYEEQYF.

The chain joins TRBV11-3 to TRBJ2-7, with 11 bases fitting TRBD2. Trimming at V came to 5 bases and at J to 1 base, leaving 4 bases not matched to a gene. Germline V CDR1 and CDR2: SGHNT, YENEEA. The CDR3 loop spans 15 amino acids. CDR3 sequence: CASSPGTSGSYEQYF. The CDR3 bases are TGTGCCAGCAGCCCCGGGACTAGCGGATCCTACGAGCAGTACTTC.

V is TRBV9 and J is TRBJ2-7, with D unresolved. The V gene's germline CDR1 is SGDLS and CDR2 YYNGEE. V shed 4 bases and J shed 3 bases, with 8 bases lying between them. The CDR3 covers 12 residues. In nucleotides, the CDR3 is TGTGCCAGCAGCCCGAGAGGCTACGAGCAGTACTTC. Translating it yields CASSPRGYEQYF.

This chain connects TRBV25-1 to TRBJ2-3; TRBD1 agrees at 7 bases. The CDR3 loop spans 14 amino acids. The V gene's germline CDR1 is MGHDK and CDR2 SYGVNS. The V segment lost 9 bases and the J segment 4 bases; nucleotides outside the gene matches: 10. For the CDR3, the DNA is TGTGCCAGTCGGAGACAGGGTGGAGCAGATACGCAGTATTTT. Protein sequence: CASRRQGGADTQYF.

The rearrangement uses TRBV28 and TRBJ2-7; 13 positions agree with TRBD2. V trimming: 6 bases; J trimming: 1 base; junction bases outside the gene matches: 6. The V gene's germline CDR1 is MDHEN and CDR2 SYDVKM. This CDR3 region has 16 residues. CDR3 loop: CASSPGLAGVSYEQYF. CDR3 nucleotides: TGTGCCAGCAGCCCCGGACTAGCGGGGGTATCCTACGAGCAGTACTTC.

The chain recombines TRBV19 with TRBJ2-1; no definite D call. V lost 3 bases, J lost 1 base, and 7 bases lay in between. Germline lookup yields CDR1 LNHDA and CDR2 SQIVND (reference sequence). The CDR3 spans 14 residues. The CDR3 spells CASSIPGSYNEQFF. As DNA, the CDR3 is TGTGCCAGTAGTATCCCAGGTTCCTACAATGAGCAGTTCTTC.

This chain links TRBV27 with TRBJ1-5; the D gene is possibly TRBD1 (6 bases). CDR3 length equals 14 residues. Germline CDR1 is MNHEY and CDR2 is SMNVEV (reference sequence). V lost 5 bases and J lost 5, with 13 bases in between. CDR3 sequence (DNA): TGTGCCAGCAGTCCCACAGGGCCTTATCAGCCCCAGCATTTT. Amino acid sequence: CASSPTGPYQPQHF.

The chain has TRBV13 and TRBJ2-3; TRBD2 might be the D (5 bases). Per germline, CDR1 PRHDT and CDR2 FYEKMQ (reference sequence). The CDR3 spans 18 residues. The V gene lost 5 bases and the J gene lost 0 bases, with 21 bases spanning the gap. The CDR3 here is CASSLSAESLPSTDTQYF. The CDR3 region has the DNA TGTGCCAGCAGCCTGTCAGCGGAAAGCCTTCCTAGCACAGATACGCAGTATTTT.

V usage is TRBV7-9 and J usage is TRBJ2-7; D might be TRBD1 (5 bases). This CDR3 spans 13 amino acids. V was pared by 6 bases and J by 2 bases, with 11 bases between. Germline loops: CDR1 SEHNR, CDR2 FQNEAQ (reference sequence). The CDR3 nucleotides read TGTGCCAGCAGGGATGACAGCACCTACGAGCAGTACTTC. Residues: CASRDDSTYEQYF. The entire variable domain, with the rest obtained from reference TRBV7-9 and TRBJ2-7, is as follows: DTGVSQNPRHKITKRGQNVTFRCDPISEHNRLYWYRQTLGQGPEFLTYFQNEAQLEKSRLLSDRFSAERPKGSFSTLEIQRTEQGDSAMYLCASRDDSTYEQYFGPGTRLTVT.

This clone was seen more than once but under ten times. The chain is built from TRBV4-3 and TRBJ1-2; D is unclear. The CDR3 is 12 amino acids. Germline values: CDR1 LGHNA, CDR2 YSLEER. V was shortened by 5 bases and J by 7 bases, with 11 bases between the two germline ends. The CDR3 sequence: CASSSGALGYTF. Here the CDR3 DNA reads TGCGCCAGCAGCTCCGGAGCGCTTGGCTACACCTTC.

The chain joins TRBV2 to TRBJ1-5; D remains unclear. The V and J ends lost 3 bases and 3 bases respectively, with 15 bases between them. CDR3 length: 16 residues. CDR1 SNHLY and CDR2 FYNNEI come from the germline V gene. This CDR3 reads CASSDVLTVTNQPQHF. The CDR3 coding sequence is TGTGCCAGCAGTGACGTTCTTACGGTAACCAATCAGCCCCAGCATTTT.

The chain recombines TRBV27 with TRBJ2-1, with D uncertain. This CDR3 has 14 amino acids. Germline V gene lookup returns CDR1 MNHEY and CDR2 SMNVEV (reference sequence). V shed 0 bases and J shed 9 bases, with 12 bases lying between them. The CDR3 spells CASSLSNSFGEQFF. CDR3 in DNA: TGTGCCAGCAGTTTATCGAACTCTTTCGGTGAGCAGTTCTTC.

In DNA form, the CDR3 reads TGTGCCAGCAGCGCCGGTGGCGGGGGGCCCTACGAGCAGTACTTC. Its translation: CASSAGGGGPYEQYF. This sequence joins TRBV5-8 and TRBJ2-7; 8 nucleotides line up with TRBD2. With 4 bases clipped from V and 2 bases from J, the junction kept 8 bases outside the gene matches. The CDR3 is 15 amino acids. CDR1 is SGHTS, CDR2 YDEGEE, per germline.

This clone was found once. The gene calls are TRBV6-5 and TRBJ2-7; D gene ambiguous. In germline, CDR1 is MNHEY, CDR2 SVGAGI. This CDR3 contains 13 residues. V was shortened by 5 bases and J by 0 bases, with 8 bases between the two germline ends. This chain's CDR3 is CASSLLGSYEQYF. The DNA for the CDR3 is TGTGCCAGCAGTCTTCTCGGCTCCTACGAGCAGTACTTC.

The V gene is TRBV7-9, the J gene TRBJ2-6; D gene unclear. Germline CDR1 SEHNR, CDR2 FQNEAQ (reference sequence). V was cut by 5 bases and J by 5 bases, with 10 bases left in between. The CDR3 is made up of 14 amino acids. The CDR3, as DNA: TGTGCCAGCAGCGCCCCTGACTGGGCCAACGTCCTGACTTTC. This translates into CASSAPDWANVLTF.

The chain joins TRBV7-2 to TRBJ1-1; 7 bases fit TRBD1. CDR1 is SGHTA, CDR2 FQGNSA, per germline. The CDR3 contains 15 residues. V shed 3 bases and J 2 bases; nucleotides not matched to a gene: 6. The CDR3 reads CASSFTDRVNTEAFF. CDR3 coding DNA: TGTGCCAGCAGCTTTACCGACAGGGTAAACACTGAAGCTTTCTTT.